This T cell receptor (beta chain) was found in a study of T cells after posttransplantation cyclophosphamide (dated by TCRdb to between 2015 and 2016). For context, the study as a whole: Using TRB sequencing, the study followed how the T cell repertoire rebuilt after myeloablative bone marrow transplantation with posttransplantation cyclophosphamide given as GVHD prophylaxis. Samples from around 40 PTCy-treated patients and roughly 17 related bone marrow donors of those patients were subjected to antigen receptor sequencing. Blood from all 35 or so PTCy patients with 1-year posttransplant specimens was subjected to TRB sequencing. TRB sequencing was also done on up to 3 additional blood samples from 2 to 5.2 years after transplant in 3 patients, and on pretransplant blood from several patients. Because TRA and TRB clonality correlated tightly in roughly nine samples, later TCR analyses were limited to TRB. Public TRB sequences were searched against a database of over 3,000 sequences associated with responses to pathogens, tumor antigens, self-antigens and alloantigens.

Peripheral blood samples were provided by related bone marrow donors on the day of marrow donation. Peripheral blood and bone marrow mononuclear cells were isolated by Ficoll-Hypaque density centrifugation and were cryopreserved. Broad study findings and their caveats: The TRB repertoires of T cells infiltrating skin or GI tract showed only limited overlap with the TRB repertoires of T cells in blood. Across 45 or so patients, TRB clonality was highly associated with recipient CMV seropositivity and CMV reactivation, and PTCy diversity was similar to diversity in CNI/methotrexate controls. At 1-2 months, donor-recipient similarity was low but rose over the first year, and the later blood repertoires were often dominated by donor CD8+ memory clones.

About this clone itself: No cognate antigen has been identified for it. There are no base qualities to consult, and no much larger clone falls within one base.

Genomic DNA was used for TRB sequencing, which was performed with the immunoSEQ assay at survey resolution or with the hsTCRB kit. Per the authors' processing: The immunoSEQ software handled the initial read processing, while the LymphoSeq R package was used for the repertoire analyses. For each TRB dataset, clonality was calculated as 1 minus normalized Shannon entropy, and the Gini coefficient was computed as well. To infer phenotypes in unsorted samples, TRB sequences from sorted subsets of the recipient or donor were mapped onto unsorted samples from the same recipient. TCRdb took this table from immuneACCESS and kept in-frame rearrangements with V and J called. Such tables lack part of the clones; where checked against another copy, unresolved V genes explain under half of the gap, and the rest is unexplained. V and J calls and clone size are those listed in that table; D and trimming were worked out from the DNA. Recorded for this sample are about 52,000 clones; approximately 94% of them occurred a single time. The top ten constitute around 3% of the sample.

The sample was PBMCs. The TCR comes from a woman aged 25 to 39 in good health and a related stem cell transplant donor.

The CDR3 protein sequence reads: CASRPSRRLVEKLFF. The nucleotide sequence is given as TGTGCAAGTCGCCCGTCCAGGAGGTTAGTTGAAAAACTGTTTTTT. The sequence joins TRBV12-2 to TRBJ1-4. TRBV12-2 is recorded as a pseudogene. The CDR3 covers 15 residues, taking in both the cysteine and the phenylalanine. Only the CDR3 DNA stays, 45 bases, in frame from base 1.